The 28 T cell receptor beta chains in this list originate from one sample, sequenced in a study of shared clonotypes between healthy human individuals. Libraries were prepared by immunoSEQ multiplex PCR; TCRdb keeps only in-frame clonotypes and omits some of them. Among some 2.1 million clones, 85% to 95% were seen once, and the ten largest hold around 0.13%. Source material: naive CD4+ T cells sorted from blood. The subset was: CD45RA+ positively selected. The receptors stem from a man aged 18 to 30 in good health.

This clone was counted once. The junction shows a germline mismatch at one end, possibly a read error. The rearrangement links TRBV30 to TRBJ2-2; D is undetermined. Germline V gene sequence: CDR1 GTSNPN, CDR2 SVGIG (reference sequence). The CDR3 loop spans 13 amino acids. The CDR3, as DNA: TGTGCCTGGAGTTTACTGAACGCCGGGGAGCTGTTTTTT. Its protein product is CAWSLLNAGELFF.

V usage is TRBV6-6 and J usage is TRBJ2-1; 10 positions match TRBD1. Trimming took 6 bases from V and 9 from J; bases not matched to a gene: 2. The germline gives CDR1 MNHNY, CDR2 SVGAGI (reference sequence). The CDR3 contains 12 residues. Here the CDR3 DNA reads TGTGCCAGCAGGCGACAGGGGGCTGAGCAGTTCTTC. Protein sequence: CASRRQGAEQFF.

For this clone: The same CDR3 arises from other DNA sequences in this sample as well. The J gene is TRBJ1-5, the V gene TRBV6-5, with a tentative D call TRBD1 (6 bases). This CDR3 spans 15 amino acids. The germline CDR1 and CDR2 sequences are MNHEY and SVGAGI. V lost 5 bases, J lost 0 bases, and 11 bases lay in between. The CDR3 sequence is CASSRTVYSNQPQHF. CDR3 bases: TGTGCCAGCAGTAGGACAGTTTATAGCAATCAGCCCCAGCATTTT.

The chain couples TRBV2 to TRBJ2-2; D possibly matches TRBD1 or TRBD2 (7 bases each). V was shortened by 6 bases and J by 4 bases, with 15 bases between the two germline ends. The length of the CDR3 is 15 residues. The germline gives CDR1 SNHLY, CDR2 FYNNEI. This CDR3 reads CASRSAGQITGELFF. Written as DNA, the CDR3 is TGTGCCAGCAGATCAGCGGGACAGATCACCGGGGAGCTGTTTTTT.

This clone turned up a few times. The rearrangement links TRBV10-3 to TRBJ1-6; maybe TRBD1 (5 bases). V lost 6 bases, J lost 5 bases, and 11 bases lay in between. The CDR3 consists of 14 residues. Germline V gene lookup returns CDR1 ENHRY and CDR2 SYGVKD. CDR3 bases: TGTGCCATCAGGGGACGGGCCAATAATTCACCCCTCCACTTT. It is translated as CAIRGRANNSPLHF.

This clone has just one count. The rearrangement uses TRBV30 and TRBJ2-7; D may be TRBD2 (5 bases). CDR1 GTSNPN and CDR2 SVGIG come from the germline V gene (reference sequence). The length of the CDR3 is 14 residues. V was shortened by 2 bases and J by 4 bases, with 15 bases between the two germline ends. DNA for the CDR3: TGTGCCTGGAGTTTCCCCTGGACTCTTTACGAGCAGTACTTC. As protein: CAWSFPWTLYEQYF.

The genes are TRBV9 and TRBJ1-3; tentative D call: TRBD1 (5 bases). The V gene's germline CDR1 is SGDLS and CDR2 YYNGEE. The CDR3 consists of 17 residues. The V and J ends lost 0 bases and 0 bases respectively, with 13 bases between them. The CDR3 nucleotides are TGTGCCAGCAGCGTAGCGGGTCTGGGGCACTCTGGAAACACCATATATTTT. Encoded protein: CASSVAGLGHSGNTIYF.

The chain employs TRBV30 and TRBJ1-5; TRBD1 might be the D (5 bases). The CDR3 is 14 amino acids. Germline assignment: CDR1 GTSNPN and CDR2 SVGIG (reference sequence). Trimming stripped 1 base from V and 4 bases from J, with 11 bases between. CDR3 nucleotide sequence: TGTGCCTGGAGTGACGGACACCTGAATCAGCCCCAGCATTTT. It encodes CAWSDGHLNQPQHF.

V is TRBV5-1 and J is TRBJ2-7, with no clear D. Trimming shortened V by 2 bases and J by 2 bases, and 11 bases separated the two germline ends. CDR1 is SGHRS and CDR2 is YFSETQ in the germline V gene. The CDR3 runs to 14 residues. The chain's CDR3 is CASSLNPVPYEQYF. For the CDR3, the DNA is TGCGCCAGCAGCTTAAATCCCGTCCCCTACGAGCAGTACTTC.

This clone has a single count. The V call is TRBV6-6, the J call TRBJ2-1, with TRBD1 as a possible D gene (6 bases). The CDR3 extends over 13 amino acids. The V end was cut by 0 bases, the J end by 8 bases, with 8 bases between. Germline-derived CDR1 and CDR2 are MNHNY and SVGAGI (reference sequence). The CDR3 DNA follows: TGTGCCAGCAGTTACTCGAGGGGGTATGAGCAGTTCTTC. Translated: CASSYSRGYEQFF.

This sequence joins TRBV18 and TRBJ2-7, with D tentatively TRBD1 or TRBD2 (5 bases each). Trimming took 3 bases from V and 2 from J, leaving 11 bases between them. The CDR3 runs 14 residues. CDR1 and CDR2 (germline): KGHSH, LQKENI. The CDR3 here is CASSPDLGAYEQYF. The CDR3 nucleotides are TGTGCCAGCTCACCGGACTTGGGGGCCTACGAGCAGTACTTC.

V is TRBV2 and J is TRBJ2-3, with D tentatively TRBD1 or TRBD2 (6 bases each). This CDR3 region has 15 residues. V was shortened by 6 bases and J by 6 bases, with 19 bases between the two germline ends. Germline V lookup: CDR1 SNHLY, CDR2 FYNNEI. Here the CDR3 reads CASRRGDNAADTQYF. The CDR3 DNA reads TGTGCCAGCAGGAGGGGGGACAACGCAGCTGATACGCAGTATTTT.

The chain joins TRBV6-6 to TRBJ2-7; 10 bases match TRBD2. The CDR3 has 14 residues. The ends lost 6 bases at V and 0 bases at J; junction bases unmatched: 2. Germline V CDR1 and CDR2: MNHNY, SVGAGI (reference sequence). The CDR3 protein is CASRTSGASYEQYF. In DNA form, the CDR3 reads TGTGCCAGCAGAACTAGCGGGGCCTCCTACGAGCAGTACTTC.

The chain couples TRBV28 to TRBJ1-6; maybe TRBD1 (6 bases). V lost 4 bases and J 8 bases, leaving 6 bases between the germline ends. The CDR3 runs to 12 residues. Germline CDR1 is MDHEN and CDR2 is SYDVKM. The CDR3 spells CASSYRDSPLHF. The CDR3 bases are TGTGCCAGCAGTTACAGGGATTCACCCCTCCACTTT.

The chain is built from TRBV2 and TRBJ1-5; perhaps TRBD1 as D (5 bases). The CDR3 runs 15 residues. V was pared by 1 base and J by 6 bases, with 13 bases between. Germline CDR1 reads SNHLY; CDR2 reads FYNNEI. The CDR3 DNA reads as TGTGCCAGCAGTGAAGTATTGACAGTCGGTCAGCCCCAGCATTTT. This codes for CASSEVLTVGQPQHF.

The chain recombines TRBV5-1 with TRBJ1-6; possibly TRBD1 for D (6 bases). This CDR3 contains 14 residues. V shed 4 bases and J shed 7 bases, with 12 bases lying between them. Germline CDR1 SGHRS, CDR2 YFSETQ. The CDR3, as DNA: TGCGCCAGCAGCCCAACTACAGGGAATTCACCCCTCCACTTT. This codes for CASSPTTGNSPLHF. The whole variable domain, filled in from reference TRBV5-1 and TRBJ1-6, reads KAGVTQTPRYLIKTRGQQVTLSCSPISGHRSVSWYQQTPGQGLQFLFEYFSETQRNKGNFPGRFSGRQFSNSRSEMNVSTLELGDSALYLCASSPTTGNSPLHFGNGTRLTVT.

The chain carries TRBV2 and TRBJ2-1; the D is unclear. The CDR3 has 16 residues. Germline loops: CDR1 SNHLY, CDR2 FYNNEI. The V end was cut by 5 bases, the J end by 5 bases, with 19 bases between. The CDR3 protein is CASSPWQRDPHNEQFF. Here the CDR3 DNA reads TGTGCCAGCAGTCCGTGGCAGCGTGACCCCCACAATGAGCAGTTCTTC.

This chain uses TRBV7-6 with TRBJ1-1, with unresolved D. CDR3 size: 16 residues. The germline CDR1 and CDR2 sequences are SGHVS and FNYEAQ. The V gene lost 3 bases and the J gene lost 1 base, with 15 bases spanning the gap. The CDR3 is CASSLGGGLTNTEAFF. The CDR3 DNA reads as TGTGCCAGCAGCTTGGGCGGAGGGTTGACGAACACTGAAGCTTTCTTT.

This chain uses TRBV9 with TRBJ2-2, with TRBD1 matching over 9 bases. CDR1 and CDR2 from the germline V gene are SGDLS and YYNGEE. V shed 1 base, J shed 4 bases, and the junction held 5 bases outside the gene matches. The CDR3 has 16 residues. The CDR3 sequence: CASSVKEGQGTGELFF. CDR3 bases: TGTGCCAGCAGCGTAAAGGAGGGACAGGGCACCGGGGAGCTGTTTTTT.

The chain combines TRBV9 with TRBJ2-3, with D possibly being TRBD1 (7 bases). The CDR3 length is 15 residues. The germline V gene encodes CDR1 SGDLS and CDR2 YYNGEE. Trimming took 4 bases from V and 6 from J, leaving 18 bases between them. This CDR3 reads CASSPPGGLLDTQYF. Written as DNA, the CDR3 is TGTGCCAGCAGCCCCCCAGGGGGGCTCCTCGATACGCAGTATTTT.

The V call is TRBV20-1, the J call TRBJ2-5; D gene ambiguous. The CDR3 has 11 amino acids. The germline V and J ends were trimmed by 7 bases and 2 bases, with 8 bases remaining between them. In germline, CDR1 is DFQATT, CDR2 SNEGSKA (reference sequence). The chain's CDR3 is CSVASQETQYF. The CDR3 region has the DNA TGCAGTGTCGCCAGTCAAGAGACCCAGTACTTC.

The chain is built from TRBV2 and TRBJ2-6; D is unclear. Looked up from germline, CDR1 is SNHLY and CDR2 is FYNNEI. The germline V and J ends were trimmed by 6 bases and 2 bases, with 14 bases remaining between them. This CDR3 spans 16 amino acids. CDR3 DNA sequence: TGTGCCAGCAGACACCTCGGGTGGGCTGGGGCCAACGTCCTGACTTTC. It specifies CASRHLGWAGANVLTF.

The J gene is TRBJ1-1, the V gene TRBV6-5; 9 bases align to TRBD1. The CDR3 is 15 residues long. The V segment lost 5 bases and the J segment 2 bases; nucleotides outside the gene matches: 6. Germline assignment: CDR1 MNHEY and CDR2 SVGAGI. DNA for the CDR3: TGTGCCAGCAGTCCACAGGGGGCGCGAAACACTGAAGCTTTCTTT. It translates to CASSPQGARNTEAFF.

This clone came up once. The rearrangement links TRBV7-2 to TRBJ1-3; no reliable D call. The ends were cut back, 1 base at V and 0 bases at J, with 13 bases in the middle. CDR3 size: 17 residues. Germline CDR1 and CDR2: SGHTA and FQGNSA. CDR3 in amino acids: CASSLVGSGNSGNTIYF. The CDR3 DNA reads as TGTGCCAGCAGCTTAGTCGGGTCGGGCAACTCTGGAAACACCATATATTTT.

This clone came up once. The chain combines TRBV6-4 with TRBJ2-7; 9 nucleotides agree with TRBD1. CDR3 length: 14 residues. J was trimmed by 3 bases and V by 7 bases; bases with no gene match: 7. Germline loops: CDR1 MRHNA, CDR2 SNTAGT. DNA for the CDR3: TGTGCCAGCAAACAGAAGGACAGGGGCTACGAGCAGTACTTC. Amino acid sequence: CASKQKDRGYEQYF.

This rearrangement joins TRBV27 to TRBJ2-5; no clear D gene. Germline loops: CDR1 MNHEY, CDR2 SMNVEV (reference sequence). This CDR3 has 14 amino acids. With 5 bases removed from V and 7 bases from J, the gap between germline ends came to 17 bases. The CDR3 here is CASSTTGGVGTQYF. DNA of the CDR3: TGTGCCAGCAGTACCACGGGTGGAGTAGGGACCCAGTACTTC.

The chain has TRBV28 and TRBJ2-4; D gene unclear. Germline lookup yields CDR1 MDHEN and CDR2 SYDVKM. Trimming took off 5 bases at V and 0 bases at J, with 11 bases between the two ends. The CDR3 loop spans 15 amino acids. DNA of the CDR3: TGTGCCAGCAGTCCATGGACCGTAGCCAAAAACATTCAGTACTTC. This translates into CASSPWTVAKNIQYF.

V is TRBV6-5 and J is TRBJ2-7, with D tentatively TRBD2 (6 bases). The CDR3 covers 16 residues. Germline CDR1 and CDR2: MNHEY and SVGAGI. V was clipped by 0 bases and J by 0 bases, with 12 bases between them. CDR3: CASSYSGSGYSYEQYF. CDR3 bases: TGTGCCAGCAGTTACTCTGGGAGCGGGTACTCCTACGAGCAGTACTTC.